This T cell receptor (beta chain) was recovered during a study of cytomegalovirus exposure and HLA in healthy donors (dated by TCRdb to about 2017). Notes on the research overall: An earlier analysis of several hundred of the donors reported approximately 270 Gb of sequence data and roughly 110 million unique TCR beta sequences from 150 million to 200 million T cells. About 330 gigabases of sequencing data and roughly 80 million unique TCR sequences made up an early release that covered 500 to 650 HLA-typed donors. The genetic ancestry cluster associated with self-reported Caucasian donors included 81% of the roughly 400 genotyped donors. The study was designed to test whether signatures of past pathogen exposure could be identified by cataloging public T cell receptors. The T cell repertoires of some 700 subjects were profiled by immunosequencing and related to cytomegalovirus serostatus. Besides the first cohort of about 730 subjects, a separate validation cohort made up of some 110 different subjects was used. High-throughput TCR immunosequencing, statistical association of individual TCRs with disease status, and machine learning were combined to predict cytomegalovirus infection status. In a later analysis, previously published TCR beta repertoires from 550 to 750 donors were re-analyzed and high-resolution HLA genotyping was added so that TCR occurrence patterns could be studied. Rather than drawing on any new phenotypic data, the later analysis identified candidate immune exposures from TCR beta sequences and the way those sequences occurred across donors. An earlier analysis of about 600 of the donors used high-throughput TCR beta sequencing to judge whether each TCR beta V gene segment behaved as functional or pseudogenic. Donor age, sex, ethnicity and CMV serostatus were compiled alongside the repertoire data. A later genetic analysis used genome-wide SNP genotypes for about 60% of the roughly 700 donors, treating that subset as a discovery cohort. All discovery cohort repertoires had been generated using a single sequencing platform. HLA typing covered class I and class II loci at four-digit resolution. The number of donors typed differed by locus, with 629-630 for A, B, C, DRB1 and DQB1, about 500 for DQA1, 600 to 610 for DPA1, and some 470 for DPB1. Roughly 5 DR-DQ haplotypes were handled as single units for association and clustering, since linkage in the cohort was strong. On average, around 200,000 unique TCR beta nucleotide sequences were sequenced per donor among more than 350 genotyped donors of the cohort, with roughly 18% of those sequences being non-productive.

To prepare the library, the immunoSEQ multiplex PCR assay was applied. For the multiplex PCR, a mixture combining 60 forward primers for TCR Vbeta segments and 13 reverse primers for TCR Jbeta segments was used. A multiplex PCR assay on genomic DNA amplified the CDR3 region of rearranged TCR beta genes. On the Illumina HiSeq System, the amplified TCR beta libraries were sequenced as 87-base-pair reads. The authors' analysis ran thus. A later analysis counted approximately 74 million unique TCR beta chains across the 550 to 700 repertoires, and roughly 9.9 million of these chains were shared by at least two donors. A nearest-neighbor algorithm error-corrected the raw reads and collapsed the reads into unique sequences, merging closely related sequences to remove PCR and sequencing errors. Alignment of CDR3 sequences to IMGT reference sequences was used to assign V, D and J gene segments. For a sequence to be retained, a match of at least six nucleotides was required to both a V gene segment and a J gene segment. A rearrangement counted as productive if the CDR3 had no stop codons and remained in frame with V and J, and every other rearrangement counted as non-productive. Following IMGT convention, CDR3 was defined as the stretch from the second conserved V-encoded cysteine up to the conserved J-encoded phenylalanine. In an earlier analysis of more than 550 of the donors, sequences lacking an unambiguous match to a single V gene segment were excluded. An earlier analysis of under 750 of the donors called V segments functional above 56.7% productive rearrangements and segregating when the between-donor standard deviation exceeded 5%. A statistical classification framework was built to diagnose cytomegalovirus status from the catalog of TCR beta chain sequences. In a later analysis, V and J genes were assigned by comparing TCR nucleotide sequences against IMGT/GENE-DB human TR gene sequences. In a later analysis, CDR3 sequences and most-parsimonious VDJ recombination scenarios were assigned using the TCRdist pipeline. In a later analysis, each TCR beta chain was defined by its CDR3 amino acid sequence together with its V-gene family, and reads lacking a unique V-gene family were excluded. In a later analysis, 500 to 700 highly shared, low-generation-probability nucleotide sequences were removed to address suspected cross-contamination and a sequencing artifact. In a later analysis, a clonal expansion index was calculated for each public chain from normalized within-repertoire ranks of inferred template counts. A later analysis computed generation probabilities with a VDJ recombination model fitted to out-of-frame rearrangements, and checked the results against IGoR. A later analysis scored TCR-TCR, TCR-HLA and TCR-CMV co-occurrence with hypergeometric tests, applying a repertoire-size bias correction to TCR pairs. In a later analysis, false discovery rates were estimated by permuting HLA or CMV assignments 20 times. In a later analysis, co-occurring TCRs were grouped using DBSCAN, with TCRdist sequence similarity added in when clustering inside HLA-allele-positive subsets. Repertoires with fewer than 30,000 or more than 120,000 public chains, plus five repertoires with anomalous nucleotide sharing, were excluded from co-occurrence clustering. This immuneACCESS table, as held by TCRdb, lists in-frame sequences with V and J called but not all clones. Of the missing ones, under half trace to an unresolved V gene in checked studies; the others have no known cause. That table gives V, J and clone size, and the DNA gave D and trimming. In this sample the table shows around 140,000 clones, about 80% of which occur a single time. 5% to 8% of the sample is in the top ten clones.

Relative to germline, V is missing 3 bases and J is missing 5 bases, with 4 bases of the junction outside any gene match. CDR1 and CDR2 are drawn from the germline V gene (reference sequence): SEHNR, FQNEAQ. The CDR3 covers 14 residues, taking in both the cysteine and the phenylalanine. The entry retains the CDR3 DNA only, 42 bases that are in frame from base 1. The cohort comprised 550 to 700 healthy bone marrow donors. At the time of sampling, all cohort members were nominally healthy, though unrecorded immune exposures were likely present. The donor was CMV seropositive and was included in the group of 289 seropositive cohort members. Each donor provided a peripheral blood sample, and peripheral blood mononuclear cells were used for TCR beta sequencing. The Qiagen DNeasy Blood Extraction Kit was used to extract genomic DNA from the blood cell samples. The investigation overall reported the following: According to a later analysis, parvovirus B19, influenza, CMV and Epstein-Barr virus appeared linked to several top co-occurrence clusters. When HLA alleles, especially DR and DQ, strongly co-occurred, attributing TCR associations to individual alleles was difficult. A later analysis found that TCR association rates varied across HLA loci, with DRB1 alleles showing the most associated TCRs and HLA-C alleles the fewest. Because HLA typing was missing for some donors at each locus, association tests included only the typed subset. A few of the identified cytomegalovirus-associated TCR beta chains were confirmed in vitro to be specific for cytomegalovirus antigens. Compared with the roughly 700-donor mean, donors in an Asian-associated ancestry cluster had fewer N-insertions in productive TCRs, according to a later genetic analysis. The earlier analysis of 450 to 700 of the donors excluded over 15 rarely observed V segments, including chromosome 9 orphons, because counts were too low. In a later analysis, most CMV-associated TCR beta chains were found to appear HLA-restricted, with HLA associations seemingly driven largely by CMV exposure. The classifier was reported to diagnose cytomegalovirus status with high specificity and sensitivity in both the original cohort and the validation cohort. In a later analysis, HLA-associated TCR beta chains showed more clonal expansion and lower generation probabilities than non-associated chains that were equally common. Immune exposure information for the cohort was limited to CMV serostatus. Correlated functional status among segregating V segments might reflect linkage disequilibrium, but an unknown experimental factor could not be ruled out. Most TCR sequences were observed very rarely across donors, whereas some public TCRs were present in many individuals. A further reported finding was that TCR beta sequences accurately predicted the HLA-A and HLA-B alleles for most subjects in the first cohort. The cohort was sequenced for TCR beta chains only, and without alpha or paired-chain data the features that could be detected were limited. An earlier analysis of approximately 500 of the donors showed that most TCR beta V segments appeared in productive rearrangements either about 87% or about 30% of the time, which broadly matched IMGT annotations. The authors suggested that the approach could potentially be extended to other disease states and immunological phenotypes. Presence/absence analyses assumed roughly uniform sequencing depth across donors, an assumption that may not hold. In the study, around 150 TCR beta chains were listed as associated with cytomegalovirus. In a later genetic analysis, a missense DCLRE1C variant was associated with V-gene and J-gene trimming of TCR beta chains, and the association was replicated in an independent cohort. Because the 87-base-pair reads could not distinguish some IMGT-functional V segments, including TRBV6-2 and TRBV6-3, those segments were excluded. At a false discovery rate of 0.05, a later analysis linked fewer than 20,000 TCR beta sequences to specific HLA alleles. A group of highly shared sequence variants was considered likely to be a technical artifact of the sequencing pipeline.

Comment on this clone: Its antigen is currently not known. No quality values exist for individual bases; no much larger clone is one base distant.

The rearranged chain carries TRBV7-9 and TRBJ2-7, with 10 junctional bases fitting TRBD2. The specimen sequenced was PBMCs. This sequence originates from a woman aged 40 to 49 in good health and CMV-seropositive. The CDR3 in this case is CASSFSGRVDEQYF. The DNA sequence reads TGTGCCAGCAGCTTCAGCGGGAGGGTCGACGAGCAGTACTTC.